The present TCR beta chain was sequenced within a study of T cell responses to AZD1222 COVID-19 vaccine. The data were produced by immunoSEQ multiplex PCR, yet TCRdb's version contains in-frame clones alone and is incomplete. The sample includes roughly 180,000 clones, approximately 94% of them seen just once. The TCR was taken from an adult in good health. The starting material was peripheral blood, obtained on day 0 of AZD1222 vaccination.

CDR3 DNA: TGTGCCAGCAGCTACTCCAGGGCTCAGCCCCAGCATTTT. Its translation is CASSYSRAQPQHF. The chain carries TRBV7-2 and TRBJ1-5, with a possible D match to TRBD1 (5 bases). V lost 4 bases and J lost 6, with 10 bases in between. The V gene's germline CDR1 is SGHTA and CDR2 FQGNSA. The CDR3 has 13 residues.